This TCR beta chain appears in the sequencing data of a study of regulatory T cells in long-lasting Graves disease. Background on the study: The study enrolled newly diagnosed Graves' patients on antithyroid drugs under 3 months. Study-level points and caveats: It was possible that the small sample size reduced accuracy.

This clonotype appeared many times. The antigen is unknown. Time point of the sample: newly diagnosed GD, antithyroid drugs for less than 3 months. Following extraction of RNA from PBMCs, that RNA was used to make the TCR library. Investigators prepared the TCR beta libraries by applying iRepertoire HTBI primers and Arm-PCR of CDR3 regions. Via MiXCR, TCRdb re-called the multiplex PCR reads, giving one row per CDR3 protein. The sample lists hundreds of thousands of distinct CDR3 sequences; roughly 13% were seen once. This sample was also put to use in a study of T cells in Graves' hyperthyroidism and ophthalmopathy. This second study says: Blood shared most expanded thyroid clonotypes above 0.001.

Sequenced here: peripheral blood mononuclear cells (PBMCs), sampled at new diagnosis, from a patient treated with antithyroid drugs. This sequence was found in a man aged 25 to 40 with Graves disease.

Written as DNA, the CDR3 is TGTGCCAGTAGTATACCGGGGGCGACTCTAGATGAGCAGTTCTTC. Protein sequence: CASSIPGATLDEQFF. This chain links TRBV19 with TRBJ2-1, with D perhaps assigned TRBD1 or TRBD2 (6 bases each). V was pared by 2 bases and J by 8 bases, with 16 bases between. The CDR3 loop spans 15 amino acids. Per the germline V gene, CDR1 is LNHDA and CDR2 is SQIVND (reference sequence).